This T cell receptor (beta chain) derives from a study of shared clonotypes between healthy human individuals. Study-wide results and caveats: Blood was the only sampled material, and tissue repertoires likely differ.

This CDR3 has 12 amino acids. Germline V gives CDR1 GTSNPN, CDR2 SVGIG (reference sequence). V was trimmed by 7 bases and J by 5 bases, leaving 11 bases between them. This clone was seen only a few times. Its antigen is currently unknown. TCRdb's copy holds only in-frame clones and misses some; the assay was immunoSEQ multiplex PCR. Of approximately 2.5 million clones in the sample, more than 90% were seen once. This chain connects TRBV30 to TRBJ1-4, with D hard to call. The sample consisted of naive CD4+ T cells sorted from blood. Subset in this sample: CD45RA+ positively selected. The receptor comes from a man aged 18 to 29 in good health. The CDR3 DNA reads TGTGCCTCCTCGGACGGGAATGAAAAACTGTTTTTT. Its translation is CASSDGNEKLFF.